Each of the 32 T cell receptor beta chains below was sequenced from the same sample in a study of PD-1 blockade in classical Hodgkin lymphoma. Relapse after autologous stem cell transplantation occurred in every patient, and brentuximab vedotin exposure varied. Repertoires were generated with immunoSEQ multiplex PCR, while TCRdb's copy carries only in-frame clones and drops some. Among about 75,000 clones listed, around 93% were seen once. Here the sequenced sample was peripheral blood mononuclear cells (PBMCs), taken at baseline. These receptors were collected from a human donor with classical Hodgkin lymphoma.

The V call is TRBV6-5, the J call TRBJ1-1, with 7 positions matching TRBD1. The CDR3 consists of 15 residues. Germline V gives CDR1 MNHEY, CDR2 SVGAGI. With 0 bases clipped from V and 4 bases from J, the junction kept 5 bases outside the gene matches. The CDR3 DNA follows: TGTGCCAGCAGTTACTCAGGGGCAGGGGGCACTGAAGCTTTCTTT. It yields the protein CASSYSGAGGTEAFF.

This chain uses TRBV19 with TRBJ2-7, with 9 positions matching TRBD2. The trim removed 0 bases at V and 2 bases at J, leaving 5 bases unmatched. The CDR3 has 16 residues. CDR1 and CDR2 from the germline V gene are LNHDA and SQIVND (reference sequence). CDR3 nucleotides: TGTGCCAGTAGTATAGATAGCGGGGGCTTCGCCTACGAGCAGTACTTC. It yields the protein CASSIDSGGFAYEQYF.

Here the CDR3 DNA reads TGTGTCAGAAGCTTAGTGCCAAGGGACAGCGCCGACACAGATACGCAGTATTTT. Its protein product is CVRSLVPRDSADTDTQYF. This chain links TRBV7-5 with TRBJ2-3; the table names TRBD1, a call not compared with the DNA. TRBV7-5 is a pseudogene segment. CDR3 length equals 18 residues.

This CDR3 is CASSLVPTAEQYF. CDR3 DNA sequence: TGTGCCAGCAGCTTGGTCCCGACAGCCGAGCAGTACTTC. The chain combines TRBV5-6 with TRBJ2-7, with D perhaps TRBD1 (5 bases). The length of the CDR3 is 13 residues. The V end lost 0 bases, the J end lost 6 bases, and 10 bases lay between the germline ends. Germline lookup yields CDR1 SGHDT and CDR2 YYEEEE. Variable domain in full (rest from reference TRBV5-6 and TRBJ2-7): DAGVTQSPTHLIKTRGQQVTLRCSPKSGHDTVSWYQQALGQGPQFIFQYYEEEERQRGNFPDRFSGHQFPNYSSELNVNALLLGDSALYLCASSLVPTAEQYFGPGTRLTVT.

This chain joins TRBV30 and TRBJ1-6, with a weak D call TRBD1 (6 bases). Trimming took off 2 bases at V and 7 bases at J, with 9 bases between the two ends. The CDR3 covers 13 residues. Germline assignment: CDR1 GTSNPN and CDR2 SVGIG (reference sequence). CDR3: CAWSRQGNSPLHF. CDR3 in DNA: TGTGCCTGGAGTCGCCAGGGGAATTCACCCCTCCACTTT.

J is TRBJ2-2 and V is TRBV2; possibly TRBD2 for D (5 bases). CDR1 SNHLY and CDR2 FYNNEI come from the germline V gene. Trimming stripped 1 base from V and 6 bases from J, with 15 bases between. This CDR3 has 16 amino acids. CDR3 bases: TGTGCCAGCAGTGAAGTAGGTGGGAGTGGCGCCGGGGAGCTGTTTTTT. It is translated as CASSEVGGSGAGELFF. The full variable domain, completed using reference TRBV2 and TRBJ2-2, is EPEVTQTPSHQVTQMGQEVILRCVPISNHLYFYWYRQILGQKVEFLVSFYNNEISEKSEIFDDQFSVERPDGSNFTLKIRSTKLEDSAMYFCASSEVGGSGAGELFFGEGSRLTVL.

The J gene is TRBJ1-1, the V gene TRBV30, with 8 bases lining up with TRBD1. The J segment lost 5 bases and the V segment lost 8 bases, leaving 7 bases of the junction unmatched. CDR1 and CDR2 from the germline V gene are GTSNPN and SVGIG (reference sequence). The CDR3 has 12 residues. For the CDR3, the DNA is TGTGCCGGAGACAGGGGAGGAACTGAAGCTTTCTTT. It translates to CAGDRGGTEAFF.

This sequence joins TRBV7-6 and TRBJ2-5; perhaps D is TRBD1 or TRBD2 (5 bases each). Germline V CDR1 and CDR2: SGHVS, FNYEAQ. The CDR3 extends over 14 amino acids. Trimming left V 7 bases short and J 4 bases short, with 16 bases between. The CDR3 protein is CASIPNGAGETQYF. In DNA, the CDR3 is TGTGCCAGCATCCCCAACGGGGCAGGAGAGACCCAGTACTTC. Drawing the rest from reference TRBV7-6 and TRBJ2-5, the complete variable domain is GAGVSQSPRYKVTKRGQDVALRCDPISGHVSLYWYRQALGQGPEFLTYFNYEAQQDKSGLPNDRFSAERPEGSISTLTIQRTEQRDSAMYRCASIPNGAGETQYFGPGTRLLVL.

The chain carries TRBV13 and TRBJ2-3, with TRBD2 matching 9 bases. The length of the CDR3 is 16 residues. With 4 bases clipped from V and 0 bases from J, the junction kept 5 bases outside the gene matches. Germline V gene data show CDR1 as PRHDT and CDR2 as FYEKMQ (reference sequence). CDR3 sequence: CASSWGSGGSTDTQYF. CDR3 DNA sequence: TGTGCCAGCAGCTGGGGGAGCGGGGGGAGCACAGATACGCAGTATTTT.

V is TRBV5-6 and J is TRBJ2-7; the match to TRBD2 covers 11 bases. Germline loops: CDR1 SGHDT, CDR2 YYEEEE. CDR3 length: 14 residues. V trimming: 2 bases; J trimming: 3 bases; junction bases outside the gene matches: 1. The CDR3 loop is CASSFGTSGYEQYF. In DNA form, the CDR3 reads TGTGCCAGCAGCTTCGGGACTAGCGGCTACGAGCAGTACTTC.

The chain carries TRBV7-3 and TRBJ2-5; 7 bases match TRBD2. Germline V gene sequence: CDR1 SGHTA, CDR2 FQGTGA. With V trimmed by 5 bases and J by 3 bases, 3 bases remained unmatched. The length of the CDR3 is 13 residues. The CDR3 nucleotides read TGTGCCAGCAGCCGAACTAGCGAAGAGACCCAGTACTTC. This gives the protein CASSRTSEETQYF.

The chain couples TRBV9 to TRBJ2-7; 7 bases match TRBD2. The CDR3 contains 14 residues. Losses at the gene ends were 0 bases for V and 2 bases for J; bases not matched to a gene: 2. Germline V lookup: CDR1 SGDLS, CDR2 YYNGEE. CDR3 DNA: TGTGCCAGCAGCGTAGGCCTAGCGGCCTACGAGCAGTACTTC. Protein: CASSVGLAAYEQYF.

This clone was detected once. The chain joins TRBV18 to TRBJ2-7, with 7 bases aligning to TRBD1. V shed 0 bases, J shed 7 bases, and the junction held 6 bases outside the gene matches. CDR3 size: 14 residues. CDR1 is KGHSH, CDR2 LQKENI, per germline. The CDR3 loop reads CASSPPGQAGEQYF. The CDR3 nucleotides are TGTGCCAGCTCACCACCTGGACAGGCCGGGGAGCAGTACTTC.

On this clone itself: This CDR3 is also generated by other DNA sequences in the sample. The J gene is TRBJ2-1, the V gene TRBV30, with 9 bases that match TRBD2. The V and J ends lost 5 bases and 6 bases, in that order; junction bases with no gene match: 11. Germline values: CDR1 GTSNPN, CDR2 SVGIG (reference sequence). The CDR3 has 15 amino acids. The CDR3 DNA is TGTGCCTGGCAAAGCGGGGGGCGGGGTGTCAATGAGCAGTTCTTC. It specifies CAWQSGGRGVNEQFF. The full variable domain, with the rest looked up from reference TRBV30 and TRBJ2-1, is SQTIHQWPATLVQPVGSPLSLECTVEGTSNPNLYWYRQAAGRGLQLLFYSVGIGQISSEVPQNLSASRPQDRQFILSSKKLLLSDSGFYLCAWQSGGRGVNEQFFGPGTRLTVL.

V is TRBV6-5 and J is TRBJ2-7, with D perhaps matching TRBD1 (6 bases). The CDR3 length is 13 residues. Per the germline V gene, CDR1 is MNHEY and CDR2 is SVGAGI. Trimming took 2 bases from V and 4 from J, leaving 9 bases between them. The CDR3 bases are TGTGCCAGCAGTTACCGAGGGGGTTACGAGCAGTACTTC. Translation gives CASSYRGGYEQYF.

CDR3 coding DNA: TGTGCCAGCAGCCCGTATCAGGGAAACACCATATATTTT. It specifies CASSPYQGNTIYF. The chain recombines TRBV7-9 with TRBJ1-3; D uncertain. CDR1 and CDR2 from the germline V gene are SEHNR and FQNEAQ (reference sequence). This CDR3 region has 13 residues. The V end was cut by 5 bases, the J end by 4 bases, with 9 bases between.

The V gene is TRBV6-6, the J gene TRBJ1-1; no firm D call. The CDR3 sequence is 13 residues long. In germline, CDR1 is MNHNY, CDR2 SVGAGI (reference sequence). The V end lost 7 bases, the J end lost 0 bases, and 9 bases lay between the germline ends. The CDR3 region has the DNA TGTGCCAGCAACACAGCTATGAACACTGAAGCTTTCTTT. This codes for CASNTAMNTEAFF.

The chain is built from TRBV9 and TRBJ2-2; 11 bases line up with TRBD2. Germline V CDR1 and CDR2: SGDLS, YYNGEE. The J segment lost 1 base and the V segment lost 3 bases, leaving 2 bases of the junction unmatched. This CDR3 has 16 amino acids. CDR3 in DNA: TGTGCCAGCAGCGCACTAGCGGGGGTGAACACCGGGGAGCTGTTTTTT. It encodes CASSALAGVNTGELFF.

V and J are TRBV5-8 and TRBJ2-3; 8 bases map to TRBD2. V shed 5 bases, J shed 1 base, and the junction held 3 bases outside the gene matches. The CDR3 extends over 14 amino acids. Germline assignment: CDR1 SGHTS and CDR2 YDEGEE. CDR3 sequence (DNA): TGTGCCAGCAGTATAGCGGGGCGCACAGATACGCAGTATTTT. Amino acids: CASSIAGRTDTQYF.

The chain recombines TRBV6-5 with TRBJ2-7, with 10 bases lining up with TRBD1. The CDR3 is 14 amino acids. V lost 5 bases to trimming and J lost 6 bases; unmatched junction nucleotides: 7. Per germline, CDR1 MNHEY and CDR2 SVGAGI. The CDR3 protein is CASSADRGPPEQYF. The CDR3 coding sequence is TGTGCCAGCAGTGCCGACAGGGGGCCTCCCGAGCAGTACTTC.

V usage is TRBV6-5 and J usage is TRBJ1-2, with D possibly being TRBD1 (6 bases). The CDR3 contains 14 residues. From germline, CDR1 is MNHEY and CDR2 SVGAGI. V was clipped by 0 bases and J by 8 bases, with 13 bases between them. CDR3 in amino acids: CASSYSEQGIGYTF. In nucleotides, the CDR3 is TGTGCCAGCAGTTACTCGGAGCAGGGGATCGGCTACACCTTC.

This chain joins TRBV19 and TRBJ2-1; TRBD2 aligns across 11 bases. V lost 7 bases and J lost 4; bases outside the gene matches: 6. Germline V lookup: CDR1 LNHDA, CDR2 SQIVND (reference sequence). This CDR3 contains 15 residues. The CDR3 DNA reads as TGTGCCAGTAACCTAGCGGGAGGACTTTACAATGAGCAGTTCTTC. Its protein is CASNLAGGLYNEQFF.

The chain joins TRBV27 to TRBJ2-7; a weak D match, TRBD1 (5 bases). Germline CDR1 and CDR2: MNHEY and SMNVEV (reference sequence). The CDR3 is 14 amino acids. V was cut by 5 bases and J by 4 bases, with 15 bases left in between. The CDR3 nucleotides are TGTGCCAGCAGTGCCCTCTTGGGGCCGTACGAGCAGTACTTC. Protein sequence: CASSALLGPYEQYF.

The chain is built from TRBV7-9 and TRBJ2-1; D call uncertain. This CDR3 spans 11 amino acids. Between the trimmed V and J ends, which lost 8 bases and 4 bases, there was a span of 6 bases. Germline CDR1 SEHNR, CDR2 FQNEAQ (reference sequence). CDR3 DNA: TGTGCCAGCCAGGTTTACAATGAGCAGTTCTTC. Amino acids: CASQVYNEQFF.

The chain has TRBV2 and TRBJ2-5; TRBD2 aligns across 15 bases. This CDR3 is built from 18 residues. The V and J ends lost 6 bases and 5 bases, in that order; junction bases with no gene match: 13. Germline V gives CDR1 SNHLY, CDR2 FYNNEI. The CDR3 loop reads CASSARTGLAGGGETQYF. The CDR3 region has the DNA TGTGCCAGCAGCGCCAGAACGGGACTAGCGGGGGGCGGGGAGACCCAGTACTTC. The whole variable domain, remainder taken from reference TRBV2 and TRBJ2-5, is EPEVTQTPSHQVTQMGQEVILRCVPISNHLYFYWYRQILGQKVEFLVSFYNNEISEKSEIFDDQFSVERPDGSNFTLKIRSTKLEDSAMYFCASSARTGLAGGGETQYFGPGTRLLVL.

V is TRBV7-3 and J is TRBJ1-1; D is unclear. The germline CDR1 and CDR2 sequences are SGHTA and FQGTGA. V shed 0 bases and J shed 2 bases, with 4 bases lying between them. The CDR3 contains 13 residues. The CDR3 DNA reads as TGTGCCAGCAGCTTAACCCGAAACACTGAAGCTTTCTTT. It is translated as CASSLTRNTEAFF.

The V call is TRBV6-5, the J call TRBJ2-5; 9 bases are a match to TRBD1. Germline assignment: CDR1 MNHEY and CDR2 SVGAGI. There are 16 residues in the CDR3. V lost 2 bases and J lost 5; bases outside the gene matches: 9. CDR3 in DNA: TGTGCCAGCAGTTACAGGACAGGGGCGGTATCGGAGACCCAGTACTTC. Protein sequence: CASSYRTGAVSETQYF.

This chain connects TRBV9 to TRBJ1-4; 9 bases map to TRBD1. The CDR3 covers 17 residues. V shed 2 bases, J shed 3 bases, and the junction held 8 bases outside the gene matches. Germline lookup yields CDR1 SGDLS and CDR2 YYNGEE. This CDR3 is CASSVRTGDLPNEKLFF. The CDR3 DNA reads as TGTGCCAGCAGCGTGCGGACAGGGGACCTCCCTAATGAAAAACTGTTTTTT. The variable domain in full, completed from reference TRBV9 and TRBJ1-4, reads DSGVTQTPKHLITATGQRVTLRCSPRSGDLSVYWYQQSLDQGLQFLIQYYNGEERAKGNILERFSAQQFPDLHSELNLSSLELGDSALYFCASSVRTGDLPNEKLFFGSGTQLSVL.

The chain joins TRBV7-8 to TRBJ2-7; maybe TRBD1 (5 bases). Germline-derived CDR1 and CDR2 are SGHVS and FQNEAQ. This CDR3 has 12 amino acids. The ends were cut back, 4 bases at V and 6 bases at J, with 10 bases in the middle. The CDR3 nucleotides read TGTGCCAGCAGCTCCTCAAGGGGCGAGCAGTACTTC. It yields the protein CASSSSRGEQYF.

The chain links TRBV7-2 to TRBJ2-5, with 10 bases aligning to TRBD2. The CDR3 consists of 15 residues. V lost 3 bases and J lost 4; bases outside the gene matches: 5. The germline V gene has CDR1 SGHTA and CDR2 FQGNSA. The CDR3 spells CASSLSGRAGETQYF. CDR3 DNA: TGTGCCAGCAGCTTGAGCGGGAGGGCCGGAGAGACCCAGTACTTC.

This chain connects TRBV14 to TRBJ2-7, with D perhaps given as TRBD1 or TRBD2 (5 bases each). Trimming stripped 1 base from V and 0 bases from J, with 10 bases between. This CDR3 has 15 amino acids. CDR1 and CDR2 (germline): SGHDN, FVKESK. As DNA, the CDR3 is TGTGCCAGCAGCCAAGGTAGGGGAGCCTCCTACGAGCAGTACTTC. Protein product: CASSQGRGASYEQYF.

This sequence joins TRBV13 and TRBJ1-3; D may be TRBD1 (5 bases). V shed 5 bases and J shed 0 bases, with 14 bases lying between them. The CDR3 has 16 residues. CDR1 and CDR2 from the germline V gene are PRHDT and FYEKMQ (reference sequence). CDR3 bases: TGTGCCAGCAGCCTTTTGGGGCCAAGCTCTGGAAACACCATATATTTT. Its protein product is CASSLLGPSSGNTIYF.